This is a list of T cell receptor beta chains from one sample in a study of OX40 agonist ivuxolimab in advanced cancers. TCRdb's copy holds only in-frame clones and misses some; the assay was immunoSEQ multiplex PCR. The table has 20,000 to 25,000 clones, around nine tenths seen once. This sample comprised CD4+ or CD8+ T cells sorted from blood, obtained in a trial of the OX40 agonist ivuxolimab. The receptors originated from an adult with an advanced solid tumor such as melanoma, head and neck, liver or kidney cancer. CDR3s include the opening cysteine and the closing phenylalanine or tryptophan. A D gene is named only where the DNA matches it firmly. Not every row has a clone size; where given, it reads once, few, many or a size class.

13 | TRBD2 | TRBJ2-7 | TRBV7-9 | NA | TGTGCCAGCAGCTTCGGGGGGGACTACGAGCAGTACTTC | CASSFGGDYEQYF
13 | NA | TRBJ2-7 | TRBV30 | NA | TGTGCCTGGAGTGTGATCAGGGAGAGCGAGCAGTACTTC | CAWSVIRESEQYF
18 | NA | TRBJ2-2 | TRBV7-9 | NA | TGTGCCAGCAGCTGGACCCCCTTTGGCGCGGTGAACACCGGGGAGCTGTTTTTT | CASSWTPFGAVNTGELFF
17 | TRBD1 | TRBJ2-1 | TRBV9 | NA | TGTGCCAGCGGCCCGGGGACAGGGAAAGGCTTGGACAATGAGCAGTTCTTC | CASGPGTGKGLDNEQFF
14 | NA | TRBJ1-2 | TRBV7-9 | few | TGTGCCAGCAGCCTATCGGACGGAATCTATGGCTACACCTTC | CASSLSDGIYGYTF
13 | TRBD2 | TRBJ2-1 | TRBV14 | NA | TGTGCCAGCGGGGGGGTCTCCTACAATGAGCAGTTCTTC | CASGGVSYNEQFF
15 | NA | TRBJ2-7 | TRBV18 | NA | TGTGCCAGCTCACTAGCAGGATTCACACCTTCCGAGCAGTACTTC | CASSLAGFTPSEQYF
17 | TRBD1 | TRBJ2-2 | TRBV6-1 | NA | TGTGCCAGCAGTGAAGCGGGACAGGGAGTCGGGCCCGGGGAGCTGTTTTTT | CASSEAGQGVGPGELFF
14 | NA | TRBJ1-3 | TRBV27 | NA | TGTGCCAGCAGTTTGTCCCCTGGGGTGAACACCATATATTTT | CASSLSPGVNTIYF
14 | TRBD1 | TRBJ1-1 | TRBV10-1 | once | TGCGCCAGCAGGACAGGGGGCGCGAACACTGAAGCTTTCTTT | CASRTGGANTEAFF
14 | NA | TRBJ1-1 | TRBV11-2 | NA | TGTGCCAGCAGCTTAGCAGGGTGGGCCACTGAAGCTTTCTTT | CASSLAGWATEAFF
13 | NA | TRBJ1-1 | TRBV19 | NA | TGTGCCAGTAGTTACGACAGAAACACTGAAGCTTTCTTT | CASSYDRNTEAFF
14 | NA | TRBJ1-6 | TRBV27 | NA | TGTGCCAGCAGTTTTACCGGGACTAATTCACCCCTCCACTTT | CASSFTGTNSPLHF
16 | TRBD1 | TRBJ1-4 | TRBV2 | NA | TGTGCCAGCAGTGAAGATTTGCAGGGGGCGAACGAAAAACTGTTTTTT | CASSEDLQGANEKLFF
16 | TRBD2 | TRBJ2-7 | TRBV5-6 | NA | TGTGCCAGCAGCTTGGCCTCTCGCGGGGGAACCTACGAGCAGTACTTC | CASSLASRGGTYEQYF
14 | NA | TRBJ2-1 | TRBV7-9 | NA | TGTGCCAGCAGCTTTAATTGGGAAGCCAATGAGCAGTTCTTC | CASSFNWEANEQFF
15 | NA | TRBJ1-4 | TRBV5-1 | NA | TGCGCCAGCAGCTTAACCGGGACGGACTATGAAAAACTGTTTTTT | CASSLTGTDYEKLFF
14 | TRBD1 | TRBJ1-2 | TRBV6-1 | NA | TGTGCCAGCCGGGGAACGGACAGGGGCTATGGCTACACCTTC | CASRGTDRGYGYTF